The clone carrying this T cell receptor beta chain was seen many times. Its target is unknown. These data come from a study of early T cells in non-severe SARS-CoV-2 infection. Study overall: Sequencing of bulk RNA from unsorted whole blood was done, without chain pairing. General study results and limits: Private and CD4 specificities were missed by VDJdb matching, skewed to anti-spike CD8.

Unique molecular identifiers were affixed to single, distinct cDNA molecules. Using its own MiXCR run on the 5' RACE reads, TCRdb lists one record per CDR3 protein. Seen here are about 82,000 distinct CDR3 sequences, about 12% observed once, and the top ten hold 6%. Sequencing input: whole blood. This TCR was sampled from an adult who was a healthcare worker with PCR-confirmed SARS-CoV-2 infection or an uninfected control (not recorded which).

CDR3 bases: TGCGCCAGCAGCTTGGTCTTGGGAGCCGGGGAGCTGTTTTTT. It specifies CASSLVLGAGELFF. This chain links TRBV5-1 with TRBJ2-2; the D gene is possibly TRBD2 (5 bases). The CDR3 loop spans 14 amino acids. Germline V gene sequence: CDR1 SGHRS, CDR2 YFSETQ. Trimming left V 0 bases short and J 6 bases short, with 9 bases between. The full variable domain, completed using reference TRBV5-1 and TRBJ2-2, is KAGVTQTPRYLIKTRGQQVTLSCSPISGHRSVSWYQQTPGQGLQFLFEYFSETQRNKGNFPGRFSGRQFSNSRSEMNVSTLELGDSALYLCASSLVLGAGELFFGEGSRLTVL.